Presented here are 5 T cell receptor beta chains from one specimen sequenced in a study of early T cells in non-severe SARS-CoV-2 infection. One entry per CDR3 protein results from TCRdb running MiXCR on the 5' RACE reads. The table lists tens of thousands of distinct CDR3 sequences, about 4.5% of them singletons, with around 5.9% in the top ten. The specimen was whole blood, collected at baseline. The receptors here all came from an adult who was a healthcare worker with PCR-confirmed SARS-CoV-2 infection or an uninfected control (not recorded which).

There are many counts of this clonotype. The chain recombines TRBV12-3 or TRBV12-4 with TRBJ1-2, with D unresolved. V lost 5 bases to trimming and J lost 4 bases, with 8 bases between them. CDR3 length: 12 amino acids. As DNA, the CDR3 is TGTGCCAGCAGTCCCGGACGCTATGGCTACACCTTC. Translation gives CASSPGRYGYTF.

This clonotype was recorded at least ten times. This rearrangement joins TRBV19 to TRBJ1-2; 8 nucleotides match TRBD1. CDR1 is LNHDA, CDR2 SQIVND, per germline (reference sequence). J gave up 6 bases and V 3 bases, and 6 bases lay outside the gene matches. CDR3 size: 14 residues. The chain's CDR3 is CASSISQGAHGYTF. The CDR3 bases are TGTGCCAGTAGTATCTCTCAGGGGGCTCATGGCTACACCTTC.

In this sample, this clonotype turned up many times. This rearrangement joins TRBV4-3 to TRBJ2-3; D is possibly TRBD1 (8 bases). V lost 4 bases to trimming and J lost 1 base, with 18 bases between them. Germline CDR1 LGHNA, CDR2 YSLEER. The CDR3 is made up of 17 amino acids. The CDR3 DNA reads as TGCGCCAGCAGCCGGGGGACTACAGGGGGAGGCACAGATACGCAGTATTTT. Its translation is CASSRGTTGGGTDTQYF.

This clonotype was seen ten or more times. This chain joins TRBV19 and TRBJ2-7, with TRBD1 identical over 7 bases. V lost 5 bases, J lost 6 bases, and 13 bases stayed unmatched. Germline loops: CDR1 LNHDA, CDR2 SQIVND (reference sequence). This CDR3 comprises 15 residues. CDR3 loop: CASSAPATGYGEQYF. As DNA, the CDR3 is TGTGCCAGTAGTGCCCCCGCGACAGGGTATGGCGAGCAGTACTTC.

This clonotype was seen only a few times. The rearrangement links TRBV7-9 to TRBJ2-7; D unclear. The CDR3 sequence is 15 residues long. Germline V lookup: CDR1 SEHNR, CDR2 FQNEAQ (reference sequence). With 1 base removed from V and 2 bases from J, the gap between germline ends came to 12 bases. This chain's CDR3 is CASSLEGRRPYEQYF. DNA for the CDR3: TGTGCCAGCAGCTTAGAAGGTCGCAGACCCTACGAGCAGTACTTC.